This entry lists 3 T cell receptor beta chains sequenced from one sample in a study of vaccination effects on CD4 cells after COVID-19. An approximately nine-day culture period preceded the isolation of CD4+ T cells. For these TCRs, the target antigens are not known. Clones were read by immunoSEQ multiplex PCR, and TCRdb kept only the in-frame ones, dropping some. The table includes around 45,000 clones, about 70% detected once. Sequences were derived from CD4+ T cells from PBMCs cultured without peptide, sampled before COVID-19 vaccination. The receptors stem from a human donor who had a prior SARS-CoV-2 infection.

The chain joins TRBV7-2 to TRBJ1-1; unclear D gene. The germline CDR1 and CDR2 sequences are SGHTA and FQGNSA. CDR3 length: 15 amino acids. V lost 0 bases and J 1 base, leaving 9 bases between the germline ends. CDR3: CASSLALTRNTEAFF. The DNA for the CDR3 is TGTGCCAGCAGCTTAGCCCTGACGAGGAACACTGAAGCTTTCTTT.

The chain recombines TRBV6-5 with TRBJ2-2; TRBD1 matches 7 bases. The germline V gene has CDR1 MNHEY and CDR2 SVGAGI. J gave up 7 bases and V 5 bases, and 10 bases lay outside the gene matches. There are 15 residues in the CDR3. CDR3 in DNA: TGTGCCAGCAGTCCTCTGACAGGGAATGGCGGGGAGCTGTTTTTT. This translates into CASSPLTGNGGELFF.

This clone was seen a handful of times. V usage is TRBV19 and J usage is TRBJ2-5; a weak D match, TRBD1 (5 bases). CDR1 is LNHDA and CDR2 is SQIVND in the germline V gene (reference sequence). The CDR3 is 13 amino acids. V lost 1 base and J lost 2, with 5 bases in between. CDR3: CASSIGQQETQYF. CDR3 sequence (DNA): TGTGCCAGTAGTATAGGACAGCAAGAGACCCAGTACTTC.